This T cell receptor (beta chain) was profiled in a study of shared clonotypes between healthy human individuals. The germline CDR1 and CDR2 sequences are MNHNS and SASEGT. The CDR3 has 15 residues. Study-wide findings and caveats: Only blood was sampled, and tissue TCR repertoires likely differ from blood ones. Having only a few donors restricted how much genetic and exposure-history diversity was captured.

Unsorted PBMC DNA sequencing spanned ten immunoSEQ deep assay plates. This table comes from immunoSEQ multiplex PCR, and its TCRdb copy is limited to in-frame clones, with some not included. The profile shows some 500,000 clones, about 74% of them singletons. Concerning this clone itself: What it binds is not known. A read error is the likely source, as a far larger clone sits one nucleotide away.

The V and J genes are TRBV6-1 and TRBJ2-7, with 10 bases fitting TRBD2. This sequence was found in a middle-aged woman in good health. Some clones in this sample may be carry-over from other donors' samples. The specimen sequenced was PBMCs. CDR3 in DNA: TGTGCCAGCGGTGAGGCTAGCGGGAGTGCAGGCGAGCAGTACTTC. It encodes CASGEASGSAGEQYF.